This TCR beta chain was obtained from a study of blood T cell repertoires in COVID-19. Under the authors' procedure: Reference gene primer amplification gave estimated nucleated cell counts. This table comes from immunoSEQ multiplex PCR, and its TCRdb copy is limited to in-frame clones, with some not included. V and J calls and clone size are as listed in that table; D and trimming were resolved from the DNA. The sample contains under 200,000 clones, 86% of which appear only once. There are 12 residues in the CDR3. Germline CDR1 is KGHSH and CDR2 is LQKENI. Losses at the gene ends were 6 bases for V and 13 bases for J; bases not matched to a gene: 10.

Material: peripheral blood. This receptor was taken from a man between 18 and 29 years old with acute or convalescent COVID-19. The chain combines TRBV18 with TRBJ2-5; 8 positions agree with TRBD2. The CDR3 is CASSGSGGGTYF. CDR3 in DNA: TGTGCCAGCTCCGGAAGCGGGGGAGGGACGTACTTC.